The 5 T cell receptor beta chains listed next were all sequenced from one sample in a study of regulatory and conventional T cells in RAG deficiency. Blood CD4+ CD25-low CD127-high conventional T cells supplied the genomic DNA template. Assay: immunoSEQ multiplex PCR; the TCRdb copy retains only in-frame clones and omits some. The data hold more than 20,000 clones, with 95% to 96% observed a single time. These records were also assigned to another study, of regulatory T cells. That source notes: Amplification used 52 TRBV primers and 13 TRBJ primers.

The sequenced sample was CD25- CD4+ T cells sorted from blood. The source is a human donor in good health.

The chain is built from TRBV28 and TRBJ1-3; TRBD1 is a possible D gene (5 bases). V lost 6 bases to trimming and J lost 0 bases, with 12 bases between them. The CDR3 has 15 amino acids. Germline V lookup: CDR1 MDHEN, CDR2 SYDVKM. The CDR3 sequence is CASRKQANSGNTIYF. The CDR3 DNA follows: TGTGCCAGCAGGAAACAGGCCAACTCTGGAAACACCATATATTTT.

The chain employs TRBV4-3 and TRBJ1-1; tentative D call: TRBD1 (6 bases). The CDR3 is 15 residues long. Germline V gene data show CDR1 as LGHNA and CDR2 as YSLEER. V shed 0 bases and J shed 0 bases, with 8 bases lying between them. The CDR3 coding sequence is TGCGCCAGCAGCCAAGACGAGGGGGTGAACACTGAAGCTTTCTTT. It specifies CASSQDEGVNTEAFF.

The chain combines TRBV12-5 with TRBJ1-6, with D unclear. V was pared by 3 bases and J by 10 bases, with 13 bases between. This CDR3 comprises 14 residues. From germline, CDR1 is LGHNT and CDR2 FRNRAP. The CDR3 DNA sequence: TGTGCTAGTGGTTTCACCCTAGCGGAGTCACCCCTCCACTTT. Translating gives CASGFTLAESPLHF. The whole variable domain, filled in from reference TRBV12-5 and TRBJ1-6, reads DARVTQTPRHKVTEMGQEVTMRCQPILGHNTVFWYRQTMMQGLELLAYFRNRAPLDDSGMPKDRFSAEMPDATLATLKIQPSEPRDSAVYFCASGFTLAESPLHFGNGTRLTVT.

The chain carries TRBV4-2 and TRBJ1-4; D is possibly TRBD1 (6 bases). V gave up 1 base and J gave up 2 bases, with 8 bases separating them. From germline, CDR1 is LGHNA and CDR2 YNFKEQ. This CDR3 has 15 residues. The CDR3: CASSQGQATNEKLFF. The CDR3 DNA sequence: TGTGCCAGCAGCCAAGGACAGGCTACTAATGAAAAACTGTTTTTT.

About this clone itself: The same CDR3 is also encoded by other DNA sequences in this sample. The chain combines TRBV28 with TRBJ1-2; TRBD1 is a possible D gene (5 bases). The germline V gene has CDR1 MDHEN and CDR2 SYDVKM. This CDR3 region has 13 residues. V lost 6 bases and J 8 bases, leaving 16 bases between the germline ends. CDR3 in DNA: TGTGCCAGCAGGAGAGACAGCCGCTACGGCTACACCTTC. Its protein is CASRRDSRYGYTF.